These T cell receptor beta chains were read from a single sample in a study of blood T cell repertoires in COVID-19. The table came from immunoSEQ multiplex PCR; TCRdb's copy has only in-frame clones and leaves some out. This table has around 250,000 clones, approximately 86% appearing once. Sequenced: peripheral blood. These receptors were obtained from a woman in her sixties who had recovered from COVID-19. Each CDR3 is given with its conserved first and last residue. The D gene is left open where the match is weak.

j_call	d_call	v_call	cdr3_aa
TRBJ2-7	TRBD2	TRBV6-1	CASSEGGSYEQYF
TRBJ2-1	-	TRBV3-1/TRBV3-2	CASSQGGVGNEQFF
TRBJ1-5	TRBD1	TRBV10-3	CAISEGTGDQPQHF
TRBJ1-2	-	TRBV5-1	CASSLPPGQNYGYTF
TRBJ2-3	TRBD2	TRBV5-1	CASSLGLAGANTDTQYF
TRBJ2-7	TRBD1	TRBV6-4	CASSCRGPF
TRBJ2-1	-	TRBV7-3	CASTIGTPNEQFF
TRBJ2-5	-	TRBV7-3	CASSLGGQIQETQYF
TRBJ2-2	-	TRBV27	CASSLSDDSRELFF
TRBJ2-2	TRBD2	TRBV6-2/TRBV6-3	CASSSLTSGGISGELFF
TRBJ2-2	TRBD1	TRBV5-1	CASSFDRVNTGELFF
TRBJ1-2	TRBD1	TRBV27	CASSHRGNYGYTF
TRBJ1-2	-	TRBV28	CASSLTQNYGYTF
TRBJ2-2	-	TRBV5-6	CASSFWPRGNTGELFF
TRBJ2-4	TRBD2	TRBV4-1	CASSQGEQAGENIQYF
TRBJ1-4	-	TRBV10-3	CAISPREDEKLFF
TRBJ2-7	TRBD2	TRBV5-1	CASTWGGSYEQYF
TRBJ1-2	-	TRBV4-1	CASSQEGGVGQYVVGYTF
TRBJ2-7	TRBD2	TRBV7-2	CASSSPGTMTYEQYF
TRBJ1-5	-	TRBV4-2	CASSHVVLDSNQPQHF
TRBJ2-5	-	TRBV5-1	CASSTAGFGVIQYF
TRBJ1-1	TRBD1	TRBV6-5	CASSHNDGTGGEAFF
TRBJ2-5	-	TRBV7-2	CASSLVSTDPRETQYF
TRBJ1-4	-	TRBV15	CATSGRLREKLFF
TRBJ2-6	-	TRBV5-1	CASSLPGVAGANVLTF
TRBJ2-7	-	TRBV10-1	CASSPSREQYF